Listed here are 8 T cell receptor beta chains from one sample, sequenced in a study of technical replicates of blood from a few donors. Some clones are missing from TCRdb's copy, which holds only in-frame ones; the method was immunoSEQ multiplex PCR. The sample includes fewer than 45,000 clones, around 96% of them seen just once. Specimen: T cells isolated from PBMCs. The receptors were sampled from a human donor in good health.

The chain has TRBV5-3 and TRBJ2-3, with 7 bases lining up with TRBD1. Being an ORF, TRBV5-3 has a function that is uncertain. The CDR3 totals 14 residues. Trimming at V came to 6 bases and at J to 2 bases, leaving 6 bases not matched to a gene. CDR3 nucleotide sequence: TGTGCCAGAACCAAACAGGGGCCCACAGATACGCAGTATTTT. Its translation: CARTKQGPTDTQYF.

The chain links TRBV5-1 to TRBJ2-7; possible D gene TRBD2, 6 bases. The germline V gene has CDR1 SGHRS and CDR2 YFSETQ. V shed 6 bases and J shed 8 bases, with 12 bases lying between them. This CDR3 is built from 11 residues. The CDR3 DNA reads as TGCGCCAGCACCCTGGGGGGAAAGCAGTACTTC. This sequence encodes CASTLGGKQYF.

V and J are TRBV5-1 and TRBJ2-7; 9 nucleotides align to TRBD2. The germline gives CDR1 SGHRS, CDR2 YFSETQ. V lost 4 bases, J lost 0 bases, and 8 bases stayed unmatched. The length of the CDR3 is 16 residues. The DNA for the CDR3 is TGCGCCAGCAGCCCCCGGACTAGCGCCAACTCCTACGAGCAGTACTTC. It translates to CASSPRTSANSYEQYF.

The chain links TRBV7-9 to TRBJ1-3, with D uncertain. Trimming removed 4 bases from V and 0 bases from J, with 10 bases in between. Germline-derived CDR1 and CDR2 are SEHNR and FQNEAQ (reference sequence). CDR3 length equals 15 residues. As DNA, the CDR3 is TGTGCCAGCAGCTCCAGACTACCCTCTGGAAACACCATATATTTT. It is translated as CASSSRLPSGNTIYF.

J is TRBJ2-7 and V is TRBV29-1; 7 bases agree with TRBD1. The V segment lost 1 base and the J segment 3 bases; nucleotides outside the gene matches: 3. This CDR3 comprises 13 residues. Germline V gene data show CDR1 as SQVTM and CDR2 as ANQGSEA. CDR3 amino acids: CSVEAGQDYEQYF. The CDR3 nucleotides are TGCAGCGTTGAAGCTGGACAGGACTACGAGCAGTACTTC.

This clone was seen once. The gene calls are TRBV11-2 and TRBJ2-5; D remains unclear. Trimming took 3 bases from V and 4 from J, leaving 3 bases between them. The length of the CDR3 is 11 residues. Germline assignment: CDR1 SGHAT and CDR2 FQNNGV. DNA for the CDR3: TGTGCCAGCAGCTTCAGAGAGACCCAGTACTTC. This codes for CASSFRETQYF. The full variable domain, with the rest looked up from reference TRBV11-2 and TRBJ2-5, is EAGVAQSPRYKIIEKRQSVAFWCNPISGHATLYWYQQILGQGPKLLIQFQNNGVVDDSQLPKDRFSAERLKGVDSTLKIQPAKLEDSAVYLCASSFRETQYFGPGTRLLVL.

This sequence joins TRBV5-6 and TRBJ1-5; possible D gene TRBD1, 6 bases. The CDR3 has 14 residues. V dropped 4 bases and J dropped 3 bases, with 11 bases sitting between them. Germline V gives CDR1 SGHDT, CDR2 YYEEEE. The DNA of the CDR3 is TGTGCCAGCAGCCTTCGACAGGCCAATCAGCCCCAGCATTTT. Amino acids: CASSLRQANQPQHF.

This clone was detected only once. This chain joins TRBV4-2 and TRBJ1-4; D remains unclear. V was clipped by 4 bases and J by 4 bases, with 16 bases between them. The CDR3 loop spans 16 amino acids. CDR1 and CDR2 (germline): LGHNA, YNFKEQ. In DNA form, the CDR3 reads TGTGCCAGCAGCCCAGTAGACCAGCGACTTAATGAAAAACTGTTTTTT. Protein: CASSPVDQRLNEKLFF.